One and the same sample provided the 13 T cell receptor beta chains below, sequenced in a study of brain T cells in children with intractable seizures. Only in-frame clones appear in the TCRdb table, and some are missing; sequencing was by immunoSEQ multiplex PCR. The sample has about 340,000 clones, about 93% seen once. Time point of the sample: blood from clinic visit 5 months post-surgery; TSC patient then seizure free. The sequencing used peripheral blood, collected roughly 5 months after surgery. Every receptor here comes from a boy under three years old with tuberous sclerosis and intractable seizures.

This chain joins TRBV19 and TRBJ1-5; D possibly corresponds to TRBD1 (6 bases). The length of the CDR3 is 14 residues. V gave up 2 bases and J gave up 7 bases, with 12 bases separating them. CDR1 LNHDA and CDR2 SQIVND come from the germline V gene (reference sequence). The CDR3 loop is CASSIFRGWQPQHF. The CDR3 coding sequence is TGTGCCAGTAGTATATTCAGGGGCTGGCAGCCCCAGCATTTT.

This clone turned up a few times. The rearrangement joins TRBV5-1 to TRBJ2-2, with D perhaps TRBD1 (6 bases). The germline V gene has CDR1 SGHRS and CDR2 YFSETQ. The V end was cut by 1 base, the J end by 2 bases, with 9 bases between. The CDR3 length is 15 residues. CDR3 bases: TGCGCCAGCAGCTTGAACAGGGAAAACACCGGGGAGCTGTTTTTT. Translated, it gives CASSLNRENTGELFF.

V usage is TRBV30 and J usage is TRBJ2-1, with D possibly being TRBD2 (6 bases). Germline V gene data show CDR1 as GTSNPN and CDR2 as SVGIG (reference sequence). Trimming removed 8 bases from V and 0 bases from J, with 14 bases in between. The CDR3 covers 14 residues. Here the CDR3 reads CARDSGGSYNEQFF. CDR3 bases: TGTGCCCGAGATAGCGGAGGCTCCTACAATGAGCAGTTCTTC.

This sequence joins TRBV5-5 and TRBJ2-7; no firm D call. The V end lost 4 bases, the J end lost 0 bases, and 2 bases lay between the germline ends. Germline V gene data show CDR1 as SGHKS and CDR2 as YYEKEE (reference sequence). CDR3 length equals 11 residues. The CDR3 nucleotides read TGTGCCAGCAGCCCCTCCTACGAGCAGTACTTC. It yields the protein CASSPSYEQYF.

CDR3 amino acids: CASSVALDRVGTSGPSTDTQYF. The CDR3 region has the DNA TGTGCCAGCAGCGTAGCCCTCGACAGGGTGGGGACTAGCGGACCTAGCACAGATACGCAGTATTTT. The chain is built from TRBV9 and TRBJ2-3; 11 bases are a match to TRBD2. Germline V gene sequence: CDR1 SGDLS, CDR2 YYNGEE. The ends lost 0 bases at V and 0 bases at J; junction bases unmatched: 18. This CDR3 has 22 amino acids. Full variable domain (outside the CDR3, taken from reference TRBV9 and TRBJ2-3): DSGVTQTPKHLITATGQRVTLRCSPRSGDLSVYWYQQSLDQGLQFLIQYYNGEERAKGNILERFSAQQFPDLHSELNLSSLELGDSALYFCASSVALDRVGTSGPSTDTQYFGPGTRLTVL.

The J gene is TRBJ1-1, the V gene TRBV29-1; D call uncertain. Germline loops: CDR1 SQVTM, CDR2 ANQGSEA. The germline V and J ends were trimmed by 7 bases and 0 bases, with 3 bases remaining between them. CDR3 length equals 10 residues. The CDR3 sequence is CSDMNTEAFF. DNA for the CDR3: TGCAGCGACATGAACACTGAAGCTTTCTTT.

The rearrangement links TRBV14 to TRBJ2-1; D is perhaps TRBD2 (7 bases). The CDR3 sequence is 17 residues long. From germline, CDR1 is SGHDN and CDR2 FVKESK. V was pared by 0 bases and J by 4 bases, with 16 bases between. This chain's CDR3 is CASSQEPAGHAYNEQFF. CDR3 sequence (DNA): TGTGCCAGCAGCCAAGAGCCAGCGGGACATGCATACAATGAGCAGTTCTTC. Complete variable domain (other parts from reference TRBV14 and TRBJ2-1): EAGVTQFPSHSVIEKGQTVTLRCDPISGHDNLYWYRRVMGKEIKFLLHFVKESKQDESGMPNNRFLAERTGGTYSTLKVQPAELEDSGVYFCASSQEPAGHAYNEQFFGPGTRLTVL.

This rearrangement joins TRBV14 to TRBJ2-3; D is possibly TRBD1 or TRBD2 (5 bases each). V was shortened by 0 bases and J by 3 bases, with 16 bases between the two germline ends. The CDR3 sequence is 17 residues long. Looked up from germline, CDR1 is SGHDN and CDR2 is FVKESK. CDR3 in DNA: TGTGCCAGCAGCCAAGATGGGTTGGGGGTTTGGACAGATACGCAGTATTTT. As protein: CASSQDGLGVWTDTQYF.

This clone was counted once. The CDR3 nucleotides are TGTGCCAGTAGTATGAGCGGGAGGGGGGATACGCAGTATTTT. It specifies CASSMSGRGDTQYF. The chain has TRBV19 and TRBJ2-3, with 10 bases aligning to TRBD2. CDR1 and CDR2 from the germline V gene are LNHDA and SQIVND (reference sequence). This CDR3 contains 14 residues. Trimming removed 3 bases from V and 6 bases from J; junction bases left unmatched: 3.

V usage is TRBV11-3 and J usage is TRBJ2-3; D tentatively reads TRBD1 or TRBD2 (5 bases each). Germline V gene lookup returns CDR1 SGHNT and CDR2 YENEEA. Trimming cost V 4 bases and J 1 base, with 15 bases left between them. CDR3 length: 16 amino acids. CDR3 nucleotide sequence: TGTGCCAGCAGCTCGAGGGCGGACATACGCACAGATACGCAGTATTTT. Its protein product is CASSSRADIRTDTQYF.

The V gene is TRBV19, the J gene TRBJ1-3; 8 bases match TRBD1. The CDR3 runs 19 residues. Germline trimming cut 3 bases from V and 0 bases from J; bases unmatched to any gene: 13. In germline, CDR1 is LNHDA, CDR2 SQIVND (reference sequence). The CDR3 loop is CASSIAGRGPESSGNTIYF. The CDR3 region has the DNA TGTGCCAGTAGTATCGCCGGCAGGGGGCCTGAAAGCTCTGGAAACACCATATATTTT. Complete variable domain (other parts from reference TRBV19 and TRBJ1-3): DGGITQSPKYLFRKEGQNVTLSCEQNLNHDAMYWYRQDPGQGLRLIYYSQIVNDFQKGDIAEGYSVSREKKESFPLTVTSAQKNPTAFYLCASSIAGRGPESSGNTIYFGEGSWLTVV.

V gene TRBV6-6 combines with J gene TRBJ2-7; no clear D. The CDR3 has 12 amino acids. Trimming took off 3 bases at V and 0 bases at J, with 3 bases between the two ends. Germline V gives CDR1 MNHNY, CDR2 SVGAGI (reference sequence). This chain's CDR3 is CASSYHSYEQYF. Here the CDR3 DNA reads TGTGCCAGCAGTTATCACTCCTACGAGCAGTACTTC.

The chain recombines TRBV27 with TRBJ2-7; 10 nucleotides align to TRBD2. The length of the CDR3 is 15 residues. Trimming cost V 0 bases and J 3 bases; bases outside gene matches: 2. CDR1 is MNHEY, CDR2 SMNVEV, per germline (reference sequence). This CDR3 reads CASSLSASGSYEQYF. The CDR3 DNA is TGTGCCAGCAGTTTATCGGCTAGCGGGAGCTACGAGCAGTACTTC.